The 28 T cell receptor beta chains listed next were all sequenced from one sample in a study of graft-versus-host responses after intestinal transplantation. For these TCRs, the target antigens are not known. Assay used: immunoSEQ multiplex PCR; TCRdb lists only in-frame clones, some missing. The table has about 50,000 clones, around nine tenths seen once; the top ten hold almost 2.5%. This sample comprised unstimulated CD4+ T cells sorted from spleen or lymph node cells, obtained before transplant. The receptors come from a human donor who was the organ donor for an intestinal transplant.

V and J are TRBV7-2 and TRBJ2-2; D call uncertain. This CDR3 comprises 13 residues. Germline lookup yields CDR1 SGHTA and CDR2 FQGNSA. Trimming stripped 3 bases from V and 1 base from J, with 3 bases between. CDR3 residues: CASSLKNTGELFF. CDR3 sequence (DNA): TGTGCCAGCAGCTTGAAGAACACCGGGGAGCTGTTTTTT.

The chain combines TRBV7-6 with TRBJ2-1; TRBD1 is a possible D gene (6 bases). This CDR3 spans 14 amino acids. V was clipped by 5 bases and J by 13 bases, with 21 bases between them. In germline, CDR1 is SGHVS, CDR2 FNYEAQ. DNA for the CDR3: TGTGCCAGCAGCAGGAATACACCACAGGGTGTACAGTTCTTC. Its translation is CASSRNTPQGVQFF.

This rearrangement joins TRBV6-6 to TRBJ1-5; tentatively, D is TRBD1 (6 bases). The CDR3 totals 15 residues. V was pared by 4 bases and J by 9 bases, with 19 bases between. CDR1 is MNHNY and CDR2 is SVGAGI in the germline V gene (reference sequence). Here the CDR3 reads CASSWTDPRDRPQHF. CDR3 coding DNA: TGTGCCAGCAGTTGGACAGACCCGCGGGATAGGCCCCAGCATTTT.

This clone was seen a handful of times. The chain carries TRBV7-3 and TRBJ2-3, with a weak D call TRBD2 (5 bases). Trimming shortened V by 1 base and J by 0 bases, and 5 bases separated the two germline ends. The V gene's germline CDR1 is SGHTA and CDR2 FQGTGA. The CDR3 sequence is 14 residues long. The CDR3 region is CASSLSGSTDTQYF. For the CDR3, the DNA is TGTGCCAGCAGCTTAAGCGGGAGCACAGATACGCAGTATTTT.

This clone was observed once. The chain employs TRBV7-9 and TRBJ2-1; 14 bases are shared with TRBD2. Germline V gene data show CDR1 as SEHNR and CDR2 as FQNEAQ (reference sequence). CDR3 length: 16 residues. The junction had 9 bases not matched to a gene; V was cut back by 5 bases and J by 9 bases. CDR3 in DNA: TGTGCCAGCAGCAAACGACTAGCGGGAGGGCAAGGTGAGCAGTTCTTC. It codes for CASSKRLAGGQGEQFF.

The chain joins TRBV2 to TRBJ2-2; tentative D call: TRBD2 (5 bases). The CDR3 runs 12 residues. The germline V gene has CDR1 SNHLY and CDR2 FYNNEI. The germline V and J ends were trimmed by 7 bases and 7 bases, with 10 bases remaining between them. The CDR3 sequence: CASTGSGGELFF. The CDR3, as DNA: TGTGCCAGCACGGGGTCTGGCGGGGAGCTGTTTTTT.

The chain links TRBV29-1 to TRBJ2-5; TRBD1 matches 11 bases. Trimming took 2 bases from V and 1 from J; bases not matched to a gene: 3. This CDR3 has 15 amino acids. The germline V gene has CDR1 SQVTM and CDR2 ANQGSEA. CDR3 sequence reads: CSVEPGTGGQETQYF. CDR3 in DNA: TGCAGCGTTGAACCCGGGACAGGGGGCCAAGAGACCCAGTACTTC.

This chain links TRBV29-1 with TRBJ2-1; TRBD2 agrees at 9 bases. J lost 10 bases, V lost 7 bases, and 14 bases had no gene match. The CDR3 spans 14 residues. Germline CDR1 and CDR2: SQVTM and ANQGSEA. The DNA of the CDR3 is TGCAGCGCCCCAGGACTAGCGCCCAAAATGGAGCAGTTCTTC. Its protein product is CSAPGLAPKMEQFF.

The V gene is TRBV29-1, the J gene TRBJ2-5, with TRBD1 matching 8 bases. V was pared by 6 bases and J by 4 bases, with 7 bases of the junction left unmatched. The CDR3 totals 13 residues. The germline V gene encodes CDR1 SQVTM and CDR2 ANQGSEA. DNA for the CDR3: TGCAGCGTGCTGGCAGGGGGCGGAGAGACCCAGTACTTC. Encoded protein: CSVLAGGGETQYF. The full variable domain, in which reference TRBV29-1 and TRBJ2-5 provide the parts outside the CDR3, is SAVISQKPSRDICQRGTSLTIQCQVDSQVTMMFWYRQQPGQSLTLIATANQGSEATYESGFVIDKFPISRPNLTFSTLTVSNMSPEDSSIYLCSVLAGGGETQYFGPGTRLLVL.

This chain links TRBV19 with TRBJ2-1; the D is unclear. The length of the CDR3 is 11 residues. V was pared by 3 bases and J by 5 bases, with 2 bases between. Germline CDR1 and CDR2: LNHDA and SQIVND (reference sequence). CDR3 sequence reads: CASSMDNEQFF. In DNA, the CDR3 is TGTGCCAGTAGTATGGACAATGAGCAGTTCTTC.

The chain couples TRBV6-6 to TRBJ2-7, with TRBD2 as a possible D gene (6 bases). CDR3 length equals 16 residues. V was clipped by 0 bases and J by 3 bases, with 15 bases between them. CDR1 and CDR2 (germline): MNHNY, SVGAGI (reference sequence). CDR3 loop: CASSYSGGTQSYEQYF. The CDR3 DNA sequence: TGTGCCAGCAGTTACTCGGGCGGGACTCAAAGCTACGAGCAGTACTTC.

Comments on this clone: The sample holds other DNA sequences that translate to the same CDR3. The rearrangement links TRBV10-3 to TRBJ2-5, with D perhaps matching TRBD2 (6 bases). The germline gives CDR1 ENHRY, CDR2 SYGVKD. The CDR3 runs to 11 residues. CDR3: CAIGGQETQYF. The DNA of the CDR3 is TGTGCTATCGGGGGACAAGAGACCCAGTACTTC.

The rearrangement links TRBV30 to TRBJ2-7; no clear D. The germline V and J ends were trimmed by 3 bases and 3 bases, with 9 bases remaining between them. CDR3 length equals 12 residues. CDR1 and CDR2 (germline): GTSNPN, SVGIG (reference sequence). The CDR3 region has the DNA TGTGCCTGGAGGGTAAGGATCTACGAGCAGTACTTC. Its protein is CAWRVRIYEQYF.

V and J are TRBV5-1 and TRBJ2-5; 7 bases fit TRBD2. In germline, CDR1 is SGHRS, CDR2 YFSETQ. The ends lost 1 base at V and 5 bases at J; junction bases unmatched: 11. This CDR3 has 16 amino acids. This chain's CDR3 is CASSLRRESRAETQYF. The CDR3 bases are TGCGCCAGCAGCTTGCGGCGGGAGAGTAGGGCCGAGACCCAGTACTTC. The full variable domain, with the rest looked up from reference TRBV5-1 and TRBJ2-5, is KAGVTQTPRYLIKTRGQQVTLSCSPISGHRSVSWYQQTPGQGLQFLFEYFSETQRNKGNFPGRFSGRQFSNSRSEMNVSTLELGDSALYLCASSLRRESRAETQYFGPGTRLLVL.

This sequence joins TRBV11-1 and TRBJ1-6; the D is unclear. CDR1 SGHAT and CDR2 FQDESV come from the germline V gene (reference sequence). V was clipped by 0 bases and J by 4 bases, with 10 bases between them. The CDR3 loop spans 16 amino acids. CDR3 nucleotide sequence: TGTGCCAGCAGCTTAGCGCCCGGGATTTATAATTCACCCCTCCACTTT. Its translation: CASSLAPGIYNSPLHF.

Only a few counts were recorded for this clone. The chain couples TRBV5-4 to TRBJ1-3; D possibly corresponds to TRBD1 (5 bases). Trimming shortened V by 4 bases and J by 1 base, and 9 bases separated the two germline ends. CDR3 length: 14 residues. Germline values: CDR1 SGHNT, CDR2 YYREEE (reference sequence). Here the CDR3 reads CASSTRGSGNTIYF. The CDR3 DNA reads as TGTGCCAGCAGCACGAGGGGATCTGGAAACACCATATATTTT.

This chain links TRBV7-6 with TRBJ1-3; 7 bases line up with TRBD1. V shed 4 bases, J shed 5 bases, and the junction held 5 bases outside the gene matches. This CDR3 has 14 amino acids. Germline lookup yields CDR1 SGHVS and CDR2 FNYEAQ. The CDR3: CASSSWDRRNTIYF. The CDR3 DNA sequence: TGTGCCAGCAGCTCCTGGGACAGAAGAAACACCATATATTTT.

V usage is TRBV6-5 and J usage is TRBJ1-5; a possible D gene is TRBD1 (5 bases). V was pared by 6 bases and J by 0 bases, with 12 bases between. The length of the CDR3 is 15 residues. In germline, CDR1 is MNHEY, CDR2 SVGAGI. The CDR3 DNA reads TGTGCCAGCAGACTACAGGCTTATAGCAATCAGCCCCAGCATTTT. Its translation is CASRLQAYSNQPQHF.

The V gene is TRBV7-2, the J gene TRBJ1-2; no clear D gene. This CDR3 comprises 13 residues. V lost 2 bases and J lost 1, with 5 bases in between. CDR1 is SGHTA and CDR2 is FQGNSA in the germline V gene. In DNA form, the CDR3 reads TGTGCCAGCAGCTTAACAAATAACTATGGCTACACCTTC. This encodes CASSLTNNYGYTF.

The chain couples TRBV19 to TRBJ2-2; 9 bases match TRBD2. This CDR3 is 17 amino acids long. Germline V gene sequence: CDR1 LNHDA, CDR2 SQIVND (reference sequence). Trimming took 0 bases from V and 2 from J; bases not matched to a gene: 4. CDR3: CASSIDLSGSNTGELFF. The CDR3 DNA reads as TGTGCCAGTAGTATAGATCTTAGCGGGAGCAACACCGGGGAGCTGTTTTTT.

V is TRBV7-2 and J is TRBJ2-2, with 7 bases that match TRBD1. The CDR3 is made up of 16 amino acids. Germline values: CDR1 SGHTA, CDR2 FQGNSA. V dropped 2 bases and J dropped 1; count of bases not matched to a gene: 4. The CDR3 region is CASSLFRTGNTGELFF. CDR3 sequence (DNA): TGTGCCAGCAGCTTATTTAGGACAGGGAACACCGGGGAGCTGTTTTTT. Based on the CDR3 plus reference TRBV7-2 and TRBJ2-2, the full variable domain is GAGVSQSPSNKVTEKGKDVELRCDPISGHTALYWYRQSLGQGLEFLIYFQGNSAPDKSGLPSDRFSAERTGGSVSTLTIQRTQQEDSAVYLCASSLFRTGNTGELFFGEGSRLTVL.

V and J are TRBV7-3 and TRBJ2-5; 8 nucleotides agree with TRBD1. This CDR3 has 14 residues. The V segment lost 1 base and the J segment 3 bases; nucleotides outside the gene matches: 1. The V gene's germline CDR1 is SGHTA and CDR2 FQGTGA. In DNA form, the CDR3 reads TGTGCCAGCAGCTTAAGGGGACAGGAAGAGACCCAGTACTTC. Amino acids: CASSLRGQEETQYF.

The chain is built from TRBV19 and TRBJ1-1; 7 nucleotides agree with TRBD1. Germline V gives CDR1 LNHDA, CDR2 SQIVND (reference sequence). After removal of 5 bases from V and 4 bases from J, the junction contained 1 base not matched to a gene. The CDR3 totals 12 residues. The CDR3 sequence: CASSDRATEAFF. The CDR3 DNA is TGTGCCAGTAGTGACAGGGCCACTGAAGCTTTCTTT.

The V gene is TRBV4-1, the J gene TRBJ2-7, with TRBD2 as a possible D gene (6 bases). Between the trimmed V and J ends, which lost 5 bases and 2 bases, there was a span of 16 bases. The CDR3 has 15 amino acids. CDR1 and CDR2 (germline): MGHRA, YSYEKL. CDR3 DNA: TGCGCCAGCAGCTACGGGGGTACCCTCGCCTACGAGCAGTACTTC. Its protein is CASSYGGTLAYEQYF.

The chain carries TRBV5-1 and TRBJ2-2; D not resolved. Per germline, CDR1 SGHRS and CDR2 YFSETQ. The CDR3 length is 13 residues. The V gene lost 4 bases and the J gene lost 4 bases, with 8 bases spanning the gap. The CDR3 nucleotides are TGCGCCAGCAGCGTCTCTGGCACCGGGGAGCTGTTTTTT. It specifies CASSVSGTGELFF.

V gene TRBV5-1 combines with J gene TRBJ1-1; a weak D match, TRBD1 (5 bases). This CDR3 comprises 15 residues. Trimming took off 3 bases at V and 5 bases at J, with 17 bases between the two ends. Germline lookup yields CDR1 SGHRS and CDR2 YFSETQ. CDR3 sequence (DNA): TGCGCCAGCAGCTATCAGGGACGGCTTAATACTGAAGCTTTCTTT. Its translation: CASSYQGRLNTEAFF.

The rearrangement links TRBV18 to TRBJ2-1, with TRBD2 identical over 7 bases. There are 16 residues in the CDR3. Per germline, CDR1 KGHSH and CDR2 LQKENI. Germline trimming cut 2 bases from V and 5 bases from J; bases unmatched to any gene: 9. CDR3 residues: CASSPLGGRENNEQFF. CDR3 nucleotides: TGTGCCAGCTCACCATTGGGCGGGCGGGAGAACAATGAGCAGTTCTTC.

This chain's CDR3 is CASSLSTGGNYGYTF. The CDR3 region has the DNA TGTGCCAGCAGTCTCTCGACAGGGGGAAACTATGGCTACACCTTC. This sequence joins TRBV6-5 and TRBJ1-2, with 9 bases fitting TRBD1. The J segment lost 2 bases and the V segment lost 5 bases, leaving 6 bases of the junction unmatched. Germline V lookup: CDR1 MNHEY, CDR2 SVGAGI. The CDR3 covers 15 residues.